This is a list of T cell receptor beta chains from one sample in a study of blood T cell repertoires in COVID-19. Some clones are missing from TCRdb's copy, which holds only in-frame ones; the method was immunoSEQ multiplex PCR. Counted here are 200,000 to 250,000 clones, approximately 80% occurring once; the ten biggest clones make up 15% to 20%. The specimen was peripheral blood. These receptors were collected from a woman older than 75 with active or convalescent COVID-19. CDR3s include the opening cysteine and the closing phenylalanine or tryptophan. Each record gives: J gene, V gene, clone size, D gene, CDR3 DNA, CDR3 protein. D genes are given only for firm matches. A row's size may be missing; if present it is once, few, many or a size class.

j_gene: TRBJ1-5
v_gene: TRBV2
abundance: NA
d_gene: TRBD1
CDR3nt: TGTGCCAGCAGCCCGGACAGGGGCGAACAGCCCCAGCATTTT
CDR3aa: CASSPDRGEQPQHF

j_gene: TRBJ2-7
v_gene: TRBV3-1/TRBV3-2
abundance: NA
d_gene: TRBD1
CDR3nt: TGTGCCAGCAGCCGGAAGACCGGGACAGCTTACGAGCAGTACTTC
CDR3aa: CASSRKTGTAYEQYF

j_gene: TRBJ1-3
v_gene: TRBV11-3
abundance: few
d_gene: NA
CDR3nt: TGTGCCAGCAGCTTAGGGGTCGGGAGCTCTGGAAACACCATATATTTT
CDR3aa: CASSLGVGSSGNTIYF

j_gene: TRBJ1-5
v_gene: TRBV5-4
abundance: NA
d_gene: NA
CDR3nt: TGTGCCAGCAGCTTCTGTCAGCCCCAGCATTTT
CDR3aa: CASSFCQPQHF

j_gene: TRBJ2-7
v_gene: TRBV11-2
abundance: NA
d_gene: TRBD1
CDR3nt: TGTGCCAGCAGCCCTCCGGGACAGGGAGTGCAGTACTTC
CDR3aa: CASSPPGQGVQYF

j_gene: TRBJ1-4
v_gene: TRBV7-9
abundance: NA
d_gene: TRBD1
CDR3nt: TGTGCCAGCAGCAAAGATTCGGGACAGGGTGATGAAAAACTGTTTTTT
CDR3aa: CASSKDSGQGDEKLFF

j_gene: TRBJ2-1
v_gene: TRBV27
abundance: few
d_gene: TRBD2
CDR3nt: TGTGCCAGCAGACAACCGGGACTACCATACAATGAGCAGTTCTTC
CDR3aa: CASRQPGLPYNEQFF

j_gene: TRBJ1-3
v_gene: TRBV9
abundance: NA
d_gene: TRBD1
CDR3nt: TGTGCCAGCAGCGCAACAGGGGGGTCTGGAAACACCATATATTTT
CDR3aa: CASSATGGSGNTIYF

j_gene: TRBJ2-2
v_gene: TRBV7-9
abundance: few
d_gene: TRBD2
CDR3nt: TGTGCCAGCAGCCCCTTAGCGGGGGGGCCGACCGGGGAGCTGTTTTTT
CDR3aa: CASSPLAGGPTGELFF

j_gene: TRBJ2-5
v_gene: TRBV3-1/TRBV3-2
abundance: NA
d_gene: NA
CDR3nt: TGTGCCAGCAGCCAGGTCCCCGGAGGGCAAGAGACCCAGTACTTC
CDR3aa: CASSQVPGGQETQYF

j_gene: TRBJ1-1
v_gene: TRBV24-1
abundance: NA
d_gene: TRBD1
CDR3nt: TGTGCCACCACTAGTGGGGACAGCTTTAACACTGAAGCTTTCTTT
CDR3aa: CATTSGDSFNTEAFF

j_gene: TRBJ2-3
v_gene: TRBV9
abundance: NA
d_gene: TRBD2
CDR3nt: TGTGCCAGCAGCCGAGGGACTACGAAGACCAGGGCAGATACGCAGTATTTT
CDR3aa: CASSRGTTKTRADTQYF

j_gene: TRBJ1-3
v_gene: TRBV4-2
abundance: few
d_gene: TRBD1
CDR3nt: TGTGCCAGCAGCCAAGATTCAAGCAGGGGGCCTGGAAACACCATATATTTT
CDR3aa: CASSQDSSRGPGNTIYF

j_gene: TRBJ2-7
v_gene: TRBV19
abundance: NA
d_gene: TRBD1
CDR3nt: TGTGCCAGTAGCGATCCGGGACAGGGGGCTCACGAGCAGTACTTC
CDR3aa: CASSDPGQGAHEQYF

j_gene: TRBJ2-1
v_gene: TRBV10-3
abundance: few
d_gene: NA
CDR3nt: TGTGCCATCAGTGAGCGGGATGAGCAGTTCTTC
CDR3aa: CAISERDEQFF

j_gene: TRBJ2-7
v_gene: TRBV11-2
abundance: NA
d_gene: TRBD1
CDR3nt: TGTGCCAGCAGCTTAGCGGGCAGGGGGAGAGAGCAGTACTTC
CDR3aa: CASSLAGRGREQYF

j_gene: TRBJ2-3
v_gene: TRBV27
abundance: NA
d_gene: NA
CDR3nt: TGTGCCAGCAGTTTAACTAGGCGCACAGATACGCAGTATTTT
CDR3aa: CASSLTRRTDTQYF

j_gene: TRBJ2-7
v_gene: TRBV10-3
abundance: NA
d_gene: TRBD1
CDR3nt: TGTGCCATCAGTGGACAGGGGTTGGAGCAGTACTTC
CDR3aa: CAISGQGLEQYF

j_gene: TRBJ1-3
v_gene: TRBV21-1
abundance: NA
d_gene: NA
CDR3nt: TGTGCCAGCAGCACCCGATGCCGCGGGGGGTCTAGAAACACCATATATTTT
CDR3aa: CASSTRCRGGSRNTIYF

j_gene: TRBJ2-3
v_gene: TRBV27
abundance: NA
d_gene: NA
CDR3nt: TGTGCCAGCAGTTTAAATAAAGCAGGCGCAGATACGCAGTATTTT
CDR3aa: CASSLNKAGADTQYF

j_gene: TRBJ2-1
v_gene: TRBV10-3
abundance: NA
d_gene: NA
CDR3nt: TGTGCCATCTCCAGGGATTCCAATGAGCAGTTCTTC
CDR3aa: CAISRDSNEQFF

j_gene: TRBJ2-5
v_gene: TRBV12-3/TRBV12-4
abundance: once
d_gene: NA
CDR3nt: TGTGCCAGCAGCCGAGATTCGGGAGAGACCCAGTACTTC
CDR3aa: CASSRDSGETQYF

j_gene: TRBJ2-3
v_gene: TRBV20-1
abundance: NA
d_gene: NA
CDR3nt: TGCAGTGCCGGAGATACGCAGTATTTT
CDR3aa: CSAGDTQYF

j_gene: TRBJ2-1
v_gene: TRBV19
abundance: NA
d_gene: NA
CDR3nt: TGTGCCAGTACCAGCAAAGGGACAACATACAATGAGCAGTTCTTC
CDR3aa: CASTSKGTTYNEQFF

j_gene: TRBJ1-2
v_gene: TRBV6-5
abundance: once
d_gene: NA
CDR3nt: TGTGCCAGCAGTTACGAGGGAGGTGGCTACACCTTC
CDR3aa: CASSYEGGGYTF

j_gene: TRBJ1-1
v_gene: TRBV2
abundance: NA
d_gene: NA
CDR3nt: TGTGCCAGCAGCTCACAGGGCGCGGGCACTGAAGCTTTCTTT
CDR3aa: CASSSQGAGTEAFF

j_gene: TRBJ1-3
v_gene: TRBV7-9
abundance: NA
d_gene: NA
CDR3nt: TGTGCCAGCAGGGCCCCGGGTCACTCTGGAAACACCATATATTTT
CDR3aa: CASRAPGHSGNTIYF